This paragraph covers one TCR beta chain sequence. The CDR3 length is 13 residues. CDR1 and CDR2 from the germline V gene are SGHAT and FQNNGV. The V and J ends lost 5 bases and 10 bases respectively, with 17 bases between them. In the authors' methods: Amplification of reference gene primers was used by the study to estimate nucleated cell counts. Some clones are missing from TCRdb's copy, which holds only in-frame ones; the method was immunoSEQ multiplex PCR. The DNA was the basis for D and trimming; V, J and clone size are from that table. The sample has 100,000 to 150,000 clones; about 91% are singletons. The record originates from a study of blood T cell repertoires in COVID-19. Study summary: COVID-19 samples collected from the United States, Italy and Spain covered acute and convalescent phases. T cells, B-cell-depleted T cells, or PBMCs supplied cDNA or gDNA.

Sample: peripheral blood. The clonotype comes from a man aged 45-65 years with acute or convalescent COVID-19. The chain combines TRBV11-2 with TRBJ1-2; D is possibly TRBD1 (5 bases). CDR3 region: CASSQTAPRDYTF. CDR3 nucleotides: TGTGCCAGCAGCCAGACGGCCCCCAGGGACTACACCTTC. Full variable domain (outside the CDR3, taken from reference TRBV11-2 and TRBJ1-2): EAGVAQSPRYKIIEKRQSVAFWCNPISGHATLYWYQQILGQGPKLLIQFQNNGVVDDSQLPKDRFSAERLKGVDSTLKIQPAKLEDSAVYLCASSQTAPRDYTFGSGTRLTVV.